This TCR beta chain was obtained from a study of B cell selection in AIRE deficiency. The sorted conventional CD4 T cells were gated as CD4+CD127+. Method: immunoSEQ multiplex PCR; TCRdb's copy keeps in-frame clones and lacks some. The data contain some 19,000 clones, around 97% of them singletons. The source of this sequence is a human donor with AIRE deficiency. The sequenced sample was conventional CD4+ T cells sorted from PBMCs.

The CDR3 is CASRPAGTAYNEQFF. CDR3 nucleotides: TGTGCTAGTCGGCCGGCGGGGACAGCCTACAATGAGCAGTTCTTC. The chain combines TRBV12-5 with TRBJ2-1; D is possibly TRBD1 (7 bases). V lost 8 bases and J 2 bases, leaving 16 bases between the germline ends. Germline V gene sequence: CDR1 LGHNT, CDR2 FRNRAP. There are 15 residues in the CDR3.